This T cell receptor beta chain was sequenced for a study of post-analysis software for immune sequencing data. Of note for this clonotype: Its antigen remains unidentified.

Unique molecular identifiers were present in the TCR beta cDNA libraries. TCRdb re-called the PCR reads through MiXCR, storing one row per CDR3 protein. This table holds over 300,000 distinct CDR3 sequences, roughly 30% found once. Study-wide results and caveats: The study found TRBV5-6, TRBV5-1 and TRBV20-1 among roughly 5 TRBV segments more frequent in patients than controls.

Trimming cost V 0 bases and J 0 bases, with 14 bases left between them. CDR1 SGHRS and CDR2 YFSETQ come from the germline V gene. The CDR3 consists of 17 residues. V gene TRBV5-1 combines with J gene TRBJ2-3, with D maybe TRBD2 (6 bases). The sequencing sample was made of blood. The TCR was taken from a girl between 10 and 17 years old with multiple sclerosis. CDR3 coding DNA: TGCGCCAGCAGCTTGGAGTTGGCGGGGCCTAGCACAGATACGCAGTATTTT. This codes for CASSLELAGPSTDTQYF.